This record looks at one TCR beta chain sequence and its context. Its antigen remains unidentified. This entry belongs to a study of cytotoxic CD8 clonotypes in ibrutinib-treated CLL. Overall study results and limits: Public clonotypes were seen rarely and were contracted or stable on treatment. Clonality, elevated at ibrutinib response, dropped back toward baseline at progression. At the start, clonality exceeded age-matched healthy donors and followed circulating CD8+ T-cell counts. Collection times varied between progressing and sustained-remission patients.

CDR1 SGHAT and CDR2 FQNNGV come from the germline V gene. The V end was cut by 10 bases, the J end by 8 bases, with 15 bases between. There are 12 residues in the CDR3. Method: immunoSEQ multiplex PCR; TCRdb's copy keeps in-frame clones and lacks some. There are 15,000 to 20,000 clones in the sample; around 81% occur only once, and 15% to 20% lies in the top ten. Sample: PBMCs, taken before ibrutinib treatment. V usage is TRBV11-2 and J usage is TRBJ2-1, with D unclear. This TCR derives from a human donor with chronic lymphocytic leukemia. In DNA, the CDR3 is TGTGCCACCACCGCGGCAAAAGATGAGCAGTTCTTC. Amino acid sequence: CATTAAKDEQFF.